The present TCR beta chain was sequenced within a study of cytomegalovirus exposure and HLA in healthy donors. V shed 5 bases and J 7 bases; nucleotides not matched to a gene: 14. Per germline, CDR1 MRHNA and CDR2 SNTAGT. The CDR3 covers 17 residues. The method was immunoSEQ multiplex PCR; TCRdb's version includes in-frame clones alone and lacks a portion of them. The sample contains 220,000 or so clones, under 95% of which appear only once. The sequence was collected from a woman younger than 35 in good health and CMV-seronegative. The J gene is TRBJ1-2, the V gene TRBV6-4; 12 bases are a match to TRBD1. The sequenced sample was PBMCs. The CDR3 DNA is TGTGCCAGCAGTAAAACCGCGTCGGGACAGGGGGCATGTGGCTACACCTTC. This translates into CASSKTASGQGACGYTF.